These 10 T cell receptor beta chains came from one sample sequenced in a study of OX40 agonist ivuxolimab in advanced cancers. Data came from immunoSEQ multiplex PCR; TCRdb stores just in-frame clones and leaves some out. Counted here are tens of thousands of clones, more than 80% occurring once; the ten biggest clones make up about 7%. The sample consisted of CD4+ or CD8+ T cells sorted from blood, taken in a trial of the OX40 agonist ivuxolimab. The receptors originated from an adult with an advanced solid tumor such as melanoma, head and neck, liver or kidney cancer.

The chain has TRBV10-3 and TRBJ2-2; D call uncertain. CDR1 and CDR2 (germline): ENHRY, SYGVKD. Trimming left V 4 bases short and J 9 bases short, with 15 bases between. The CDR3 length is 14 residues. The CDR3 DNA sequence: TGTGCCATCAGTGGGACCTTGGAGAACCGGGAGCTGTTTTTT. It translates to CAISGTLENRELFF.

This chain uses TRBV5-1 with TRBJ2-7, with TRBD2 matching over 7 bases. V trimming: 7 bases; J trimming: 2 bases; junction bases outside the gene matches: 9. Germline-derived CDR1 and CDR2 are SGHRS and YFSETQ. This CDR3 contains 14 residues. The CDR3 sequence: CASQRASGAYEQYF. The CDR3 DNA follows: TGCGCCAGCCAACGCGCTAGCGGTGCCTACGAGCAGTACTTC.

The genes are TRBV7-9 and TRBJ1-4, with 7 bases lining up with TRBD1. V lost 8 bases to trimming and J lost 0 bases; unmatched junction nucleotides: 6. Per the germline V gene, CDR1 is SEHNR and CDR2 is FQNEAQ (reference sequence). CDR3 size: 15 residues. This CDR3 reads CASESGQATNEKLFF. The DNA for the CDR3 is TGTGCCAGCGAATCCGGACAGGCAACTAATGAAAAACTGTTTTTT.

The V and J genes are TRBV6-5 and TRBJ1-4; D remains ambiguous. The germline CDR1 and CDR2 sequences are MNHEY and SVGAGI. V shed 0 bases and J shed 1 base, with 9 bases lying between them. This CDR3 has 16 residues. CDR3 in amino acids: CASSYSRDRTNEKLFF. The CDR3 bases are TGTGCCAGCAGTTACTCTAGGGATCGAACTAATGAAAAACTGTTTTTT.

This chain's CDR3 is CASSASGTENTGELFF. The CDR3 nucleotides are TGTGCCAGCAGCGCATCCGGGACAGAGAACACCGGGGAGCTGTTTTTT. J is TRBJ2-2 and V is TRBV7-3; 7 bases map to TRBD1. The CDR3 covers 16 residues. Germline loops: CDR1 SGHTA, CDR2 FQGTGA. V shed 5 bases and J 1 base; nucleotides not matched to a gene: 7.

CDR3 region: CASSVLHRGEQYF. For the CDR3, the DNA is TGTGCCAGCAGCGTACTCCACAGGGGCGAGCAGTACTTC. The V call is TRBV9, the J call TRBJ2-7; 7 nucleotides line up with TRBD1. The CDR3 length is 13 residues. V shed 1 base and J 6 bases; nucleotides not matched to a gene: 4. The germline CDR1 and CDR2 sequences are SGDLS and YYNGEE.

This chain connects TRBV4-2 to TRBJ2-2, with TRBD2 identical over 11 bases. The junction had 5 bases not matched to a gene; V was cut back by 4 bases and J by 7 bases. Per the germline V gene, CDR1 is LGHNA and CDR2 is YNFKEQ. This CDR3 comprises 15 residues. CDR3 bases: TGTGCCAGCAGCCTAGCGGGAGGGCTAAACGGGGAGCTGTTTTTT. It is translated as CASSLAGGLNGELFF.

This clone has just a few counts. The rearrangement joins TRBV13 to TRBJ1-6, with D possibly matching TRBD1 (6 bases). Trimming removed 3 bases from V and 10 bases from J, with 13 bases in between. Per germline, CDR1 PRHDT and CDR2 FYEKMQ (reference sequence). This CDR3 is built from 14 residues. CDR3 loop: CASSFQQGYSPLHF. DNA of the CDR3: TGTGCCAGCAGCTTTCAGCAGGGGTACTCACCCCTCCACTTT.

CDR3 sequence reads: CASSGRKGGVNEQFF. CDR3 bases: TGCGCCAGCAGCGGACGGAAGGGGGGAGTGAATGAGCAGTTCTTC. The chain combines TRBV10-1 with TRBJ2-1; either TRBD1 or TRBD2 may supply D (6 bases each). Germline V CDR1 and CDR2: WNHNN, SYGVQD (reference sequence). The CDR3 is made up of 15 amino acids. Trimming pared 6 bases from V and 7 bases from J, leaving 19 bases between.

The chain carries TRBV5-6 and TRBJ1-3; no firm D call. CDR1 is SGHDT, CDR2 YYEEEE, per germline. The CDR3 is 15 residues long. Deletions cut 0 bases from V and 0 bases from J, with 7 bases between. CDR3 bases: TGTGCCAGCAGCTTGGGGAGCGTCTCTGGAAACACCATATATTTT. Translated: CASSLGSVSGNTIYF.